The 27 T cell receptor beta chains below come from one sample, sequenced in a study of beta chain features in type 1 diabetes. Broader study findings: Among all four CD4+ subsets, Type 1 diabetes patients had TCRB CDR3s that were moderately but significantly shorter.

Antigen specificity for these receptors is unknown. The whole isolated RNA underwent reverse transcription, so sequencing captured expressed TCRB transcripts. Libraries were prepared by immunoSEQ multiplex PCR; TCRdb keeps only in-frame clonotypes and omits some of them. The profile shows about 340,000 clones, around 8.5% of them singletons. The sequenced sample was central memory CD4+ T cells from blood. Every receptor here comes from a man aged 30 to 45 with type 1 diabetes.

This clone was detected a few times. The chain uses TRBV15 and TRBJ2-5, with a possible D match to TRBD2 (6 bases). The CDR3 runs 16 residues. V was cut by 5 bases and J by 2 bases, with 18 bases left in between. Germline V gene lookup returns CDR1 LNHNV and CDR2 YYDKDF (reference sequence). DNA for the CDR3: TGTGCCACCAGCGGAGGGACCGGTCTTACGCAAGAGACCCAGTACTTC. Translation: CATSGGTGLTQETQYF.

The CDR3 nucleotides read TGTGCCAGCAGTCCATCGGACACCAAGAATATCTACGAGCAGTACTTC. Amino acid sequence: CASSPSDTKNIYEQYF. The chain joins TRBV28 to TRBJ2-7; a possible D gene is TRBD1 (5 bases). The CDR3 is 16 residues long. Deletions cut 5 bases from V and 3 bases from J, with 20 bases between. CDR1 MDHEN and CDR2 SYDVKM come from the germline V gene. Drawing the rest from reference TRBV28 and TRBJ2-7, the complete variable domain is DVKVTQSSRYLVKRTGEKVFLECVQDMDHENMFWYRQDPGLGLRLIYFSYDVKMKEKGDIPEGYSVSREKKERFSLILESASTNQTSMYLCASSPSDTKNIYEQYFGPGTRLTVT.

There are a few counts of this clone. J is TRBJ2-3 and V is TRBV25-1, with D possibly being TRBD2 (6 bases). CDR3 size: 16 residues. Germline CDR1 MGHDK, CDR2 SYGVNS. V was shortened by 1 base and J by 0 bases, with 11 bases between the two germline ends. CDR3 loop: CASSESGRGSTDTQYF. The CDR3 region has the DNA TGTGCCAGCAGTGAATCGGGCCGGGGGAGCACAGATACGCAGTATTTT. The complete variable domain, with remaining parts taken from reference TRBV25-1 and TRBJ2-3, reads EADIYQTPRYLVIGTGKKITLECSQTMGHDKMYWYQQDPGMELHLIHYSYGVNSTEKGDLSSESTVSRIRTEHFPLTLESARPSHTSQYLCASSESGRGSTDTQYFGPGTRLTVL.

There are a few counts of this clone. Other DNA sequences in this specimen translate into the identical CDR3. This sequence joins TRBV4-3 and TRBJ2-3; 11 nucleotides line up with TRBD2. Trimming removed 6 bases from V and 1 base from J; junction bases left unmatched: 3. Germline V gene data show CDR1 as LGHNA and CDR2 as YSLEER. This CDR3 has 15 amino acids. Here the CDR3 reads CASRLLAGGTDTQYF. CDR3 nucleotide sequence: TGCGCCAGCAGACTACTAGCGGGGGGCACAGATACGCAGTATTTT.

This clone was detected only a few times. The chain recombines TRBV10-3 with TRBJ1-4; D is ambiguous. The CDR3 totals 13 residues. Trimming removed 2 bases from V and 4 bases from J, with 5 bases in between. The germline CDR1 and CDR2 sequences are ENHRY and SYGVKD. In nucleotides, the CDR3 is TGTGCCATCAGTGAGGGGCATAATGAAAAACTGTTTTTT. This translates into CAISEGHNEKLFF.

The CDR3 region has the DNA TGTGCCAGCAGCTTAGGACTAGCCACAGATACGCAGTATTTT. Translating it yields CASSLGLATDTQYF. The chain uses TRBV7-9 and TRBJ2-3, with 7 bases that match TRBD2. The CDR3 length is 14 residues. After removal of 1 base from V and 2 bases from J, the junction contained 0 bases not matched to a gene. Germline V gene sequence: CDR1 SEHNR, CDR2 FQNEAQ (reference sequence).

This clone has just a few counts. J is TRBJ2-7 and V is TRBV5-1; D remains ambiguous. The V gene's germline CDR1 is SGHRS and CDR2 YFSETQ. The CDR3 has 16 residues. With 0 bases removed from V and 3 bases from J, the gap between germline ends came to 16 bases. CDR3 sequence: CASSLDRADSGYEQYF. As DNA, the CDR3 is TGCGCCAGCAGCTTGGATCGGGCCGACTCGGGCTACGAGCAGTACTTC.

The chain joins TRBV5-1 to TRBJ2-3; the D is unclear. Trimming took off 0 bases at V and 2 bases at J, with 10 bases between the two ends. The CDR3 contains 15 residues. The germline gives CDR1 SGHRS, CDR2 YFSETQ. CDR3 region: CASSLASQTTDTQYF. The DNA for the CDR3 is TGCGCCAGCAGCTTGGCCTCGCAGACCACAGATACGCAGTATTTT.

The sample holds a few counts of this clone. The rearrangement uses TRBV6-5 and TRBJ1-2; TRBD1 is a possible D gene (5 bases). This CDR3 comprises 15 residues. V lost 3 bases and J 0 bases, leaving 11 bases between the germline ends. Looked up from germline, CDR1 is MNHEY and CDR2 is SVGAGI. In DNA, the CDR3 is TGTGCCAGCAGTTATACCGGGACCACTAACTATGGCTACACCTTC. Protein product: CASSYTGTTNYGYTF.

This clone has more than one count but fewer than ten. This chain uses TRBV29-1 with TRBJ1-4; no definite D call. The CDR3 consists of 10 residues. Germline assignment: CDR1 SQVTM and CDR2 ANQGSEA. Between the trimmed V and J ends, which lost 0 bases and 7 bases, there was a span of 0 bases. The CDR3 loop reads CSVEDEKLFF. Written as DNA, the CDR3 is TGCAGCGTTGAAGATGAAAAACTGTTTTTT.

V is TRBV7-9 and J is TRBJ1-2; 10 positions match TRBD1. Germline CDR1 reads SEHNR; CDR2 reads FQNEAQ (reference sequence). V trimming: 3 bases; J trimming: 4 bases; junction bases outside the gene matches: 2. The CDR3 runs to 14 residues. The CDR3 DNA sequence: TGTGCCAGCAGCTTTGGGACAGGGGCCTATGGCTACACCTTC. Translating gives CASSFGTGAYGYTF.

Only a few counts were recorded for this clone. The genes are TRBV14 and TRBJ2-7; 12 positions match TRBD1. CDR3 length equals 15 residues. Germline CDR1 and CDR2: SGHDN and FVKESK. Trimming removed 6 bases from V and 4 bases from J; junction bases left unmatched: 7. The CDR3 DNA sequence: TGTGCCAGCAGTTCTCCGGGACAGGGGGCGTACGAGCAGTACTTC. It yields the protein CASSSPGQGAYEQYF.

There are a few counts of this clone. The CDR3 loop is CASSLPGGYEQYF. DNA for the CDR3: TGTGCCAGCAGTTTACCAGGGGGATACGAGCAGTACTTC. This chain connects TRBV27 to TRBJ2-7, with 7 positions matching TRBD1. Germline loops: CDR1 MNHEY, CDR2 SMNVEV (reference sequence). The CDR3 spans 13 residues. Trimming at V came to 2 bases and at J to 4 bases, leaving 2 bases not matched to a gene.

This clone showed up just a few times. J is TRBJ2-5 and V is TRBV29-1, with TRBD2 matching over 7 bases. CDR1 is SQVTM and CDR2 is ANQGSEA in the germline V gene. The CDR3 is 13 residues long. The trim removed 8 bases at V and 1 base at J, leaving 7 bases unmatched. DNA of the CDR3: TGCAGCTCAACTGGGGGGGGCCAAGAGACCCAGTACTTC. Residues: CSSTGGGQETQYF.

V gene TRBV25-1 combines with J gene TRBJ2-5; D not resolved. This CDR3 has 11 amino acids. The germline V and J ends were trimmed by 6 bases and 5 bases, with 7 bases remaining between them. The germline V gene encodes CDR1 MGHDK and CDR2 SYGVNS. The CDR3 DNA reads TGTGCCAGCAGCCAGGAGGAGACCCAGTACTTC. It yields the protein CASSQEETQYF.

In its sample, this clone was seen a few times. In DNA form, the CDR3 reads TGTGCCAGCAGCCCTGGACAGGGCCTGGGGTTCTATGGCTACACCTTC. Translation: CASSPGQGLGFYGYTF. The V call is TRBV11-3, the J call TRBJ1-2, with TRBD1 matching 8 bases. The CDR3 is made up of 16 amino acids. Trimming cost V 5 bases and J 4 bases; bases outside gene matches: 12. Germline V lookup: CDR1 SGHNT, CDR2 YENEEA. Supplemented by reference TRBV11-3 and TRBJ1-2, the full variable domain reads EAGVVQSPRYKIIEKKQPVAFWCNPISGHNTLYWYLQNLGQGPELLIRYENEEAVDDSQLPKDRFSAERLKGVDSTLKIQPAELGDSAVYLCASSPGQGLGFYGYTFGSGTRLTVV.

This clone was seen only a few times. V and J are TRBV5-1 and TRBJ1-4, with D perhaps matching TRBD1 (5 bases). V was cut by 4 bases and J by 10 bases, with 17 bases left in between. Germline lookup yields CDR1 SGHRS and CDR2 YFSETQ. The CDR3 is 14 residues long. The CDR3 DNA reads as TGCGCCAGCAGCATGGGGATCGGGACGGTAAAACTGTTTTTT. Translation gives CASSMGIGTVKLFF.

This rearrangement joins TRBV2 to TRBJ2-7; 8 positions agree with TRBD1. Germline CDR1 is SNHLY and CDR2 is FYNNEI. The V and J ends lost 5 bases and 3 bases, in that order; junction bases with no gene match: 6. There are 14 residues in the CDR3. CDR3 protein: CASSITGQGYEQYF. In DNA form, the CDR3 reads TGTGCCAGCAGTATTACCGGACAGGGCTACGAGCAGTACTTC.

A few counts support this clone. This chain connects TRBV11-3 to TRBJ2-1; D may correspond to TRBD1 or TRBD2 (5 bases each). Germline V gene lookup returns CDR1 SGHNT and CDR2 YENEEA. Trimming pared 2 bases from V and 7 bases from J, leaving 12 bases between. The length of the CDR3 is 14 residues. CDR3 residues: CASSLRGSANEQFF. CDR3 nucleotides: TGTGCCAGCAGCTTACGGGGCTCGGCGAATGAGCAGTTCTTC.

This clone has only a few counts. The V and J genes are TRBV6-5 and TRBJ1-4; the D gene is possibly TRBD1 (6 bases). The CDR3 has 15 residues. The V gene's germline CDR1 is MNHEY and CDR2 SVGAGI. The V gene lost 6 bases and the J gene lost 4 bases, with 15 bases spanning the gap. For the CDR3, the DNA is TGTGCCAGCAGCCGACAGGCGGGGAATAATGAAAAACTGTTTTTT. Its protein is CASSRQAGNNEKLFF.

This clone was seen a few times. CDR3 region: CASSPITGNTEAFF. In nucleotides, the CDR3 is TGCGCCAGCAGCCCTATTACAGGGAACACTGAAGCTTTCTTT. The chain has TRBV4-3 and TRBJ1-1; D might be TRBD1 (5 bases). Per germline, CDR1 LGHNA and CDR2 YSLEER. The CDR3 length is 14 residues. Trimming pared 4 bases from V and 1 base from J, leaving 10 bases between.

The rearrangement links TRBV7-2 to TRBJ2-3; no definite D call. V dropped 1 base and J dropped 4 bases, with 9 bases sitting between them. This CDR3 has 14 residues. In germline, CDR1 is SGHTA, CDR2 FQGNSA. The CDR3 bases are TGTGCCAGCAGCTTAGGCGGCAGTCCAGATACGCAGTATTTT. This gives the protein CASSLGGSPDTQYF.

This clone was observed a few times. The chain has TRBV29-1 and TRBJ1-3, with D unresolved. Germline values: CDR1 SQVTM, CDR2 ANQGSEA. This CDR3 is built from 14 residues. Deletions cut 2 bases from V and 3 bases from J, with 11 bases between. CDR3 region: CSVESWTDGNTIYF. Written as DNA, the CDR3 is TGCAGCGTTGAATCCTGGACTGATGGAAACACCATATATTTT.

CDR3 nucleotides: TGTGCCAGCAGCGAAATCTACGAGCAGTACTTC. Its translation is CASSEIYEQYF. The rearrangement links TRBV9 to TRBJ2-7; D gene ambiguous. The V end lost 3 bases, the J end lost 3 bases, and 4 bases lay between the germline ends. The germline gives CDR1 SGDLS, CDR2 YYNGEE. This CDR3 is built from 11 residues.

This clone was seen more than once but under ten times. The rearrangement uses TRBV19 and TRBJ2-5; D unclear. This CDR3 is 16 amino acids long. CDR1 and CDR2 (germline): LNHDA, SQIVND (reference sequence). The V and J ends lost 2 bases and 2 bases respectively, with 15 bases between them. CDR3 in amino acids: CASSISMSASQETQYF. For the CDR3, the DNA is TGTGCCAGTAGTATATCTATGTCGGCCAGTCAAGAGACCCAGTACTTC.

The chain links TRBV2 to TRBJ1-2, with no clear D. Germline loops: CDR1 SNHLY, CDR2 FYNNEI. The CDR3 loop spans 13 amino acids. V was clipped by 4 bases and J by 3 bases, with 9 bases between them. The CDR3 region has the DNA TGTGCCAGCAGTGTCGTCCGCGACTATGGCTACACCTTC. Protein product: CASSVVRDYGYTF.

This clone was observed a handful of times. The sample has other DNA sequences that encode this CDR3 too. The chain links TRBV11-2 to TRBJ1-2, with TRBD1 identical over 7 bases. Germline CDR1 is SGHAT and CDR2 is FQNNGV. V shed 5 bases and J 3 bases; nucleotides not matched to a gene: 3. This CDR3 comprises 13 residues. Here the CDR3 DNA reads TGTGCCAGCAGCCGTGACAGGGACTATGGCTACACCTTC. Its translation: CASSRDRDYGYTF. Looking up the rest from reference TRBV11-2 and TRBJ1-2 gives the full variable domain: EAGVAQSPRYKIIEKRQSVAFWCNPISGHATLYWYQQILGQGPKLLIQFQNNGVVDDSQLPKDRFSAERLKGVDSTLKIQPAKLEDSAVYLCASSRDRDYGYTFGSGTRLTVV.